The present entry profiles one T cell receptor beta chain with its context. Antigen specificity is unknown. The same CDR3 is also encoded by other DNA sequences in this sample. V lost 5 bases to trimming and J lost 1 base, with 7 bases between them. CDR1 is SEHNR and CDR2 is FQNEAQ in the germline V gene (reference sequence). The CDR3 spans 13 residues. This sample is part of a study of T cell responses to AZD1222 COVID-19 vaccine. Study results and caveats: Spike-spanning, vaccine-associated CD4 TCRs were dominant at 160-218 and 743-854. Baseline antibody screening turned up just six seropositive AZD1222 recipients. A rise in Spike-specific TCR breadth and depth followed two AZD1222 doses. No day 14 peak samples; only post-peak repertoires were characterized.

Profiling relied on immunoSEQ multiplex PCR, and the TCRdb table lists in-frame clones only, not all of them. This table has approximately 96,000 clones, approximately 86% appearing once. Specimen: peripheral blood, collected 28 days after the second AZD1222 dose. The receptor was derived from an adult who received the AZD1222 COVID-19 vaccine. The gene calls are TRBV7-9 and TRBJ2-3; D remains unclear. CDR3 sequence: CASSLEGTDTQYF. In nucleotides, the CDR3 is TGTGCCAGCAGCCTTGAGGGCACAGATACGCAGTATTTT.